These T cell receptor beta chains were read from a single sample in a study of technical replicates of blood from several donors. Measured with immunoSEQ multiplex PCR; TCRdb has only the in-frame clones, and not every one. The data contain approximately 10,000 clones, 93% of them singletons. Source material: PBMCs. Source of these receptors: a human donor in good health. CDR3s include the opening cysteine and the closing phenylalanine or tryptophan. D genes are given only for firm matches. Clone size is not always given. Where it is, it says once, few, many or a class for expanded clones.

V: TRBV27; size: NA; J: TRBJ1-2; D: TRBD1; CDR3: CASSLWGTGGSYGYTF; DNA: TGTGCCAGCAGTTTATGGGGGACAGGGGGATCCTATGGCTACACCTTC
V: TRBV2; size: NA; J: TRBJ2-5; D: NA; CDR3: CASSVRQQETQYF; DNA: TGTGCCAGCAGTGTTAGACAACAAGAGACCCAGTACTTC
V: TRBV19; size: once; J: TRBJ2-5; D: TRBD2; CDR3: CASSRGTSGRVETQYF; DNA: TGTGCCAGTAGTAGGGGCACTAGCGGGAGAGTGGAGACCCAGTACTTC
V: TRBV7-9; size: few; J: TRBJ1-5; D: NA; CDR3: CASSFGTFADQPQHF; DNA: TGTGCCAGCAGCTTTGGGACATTTGCCGATCAGCCCCAGCATTTT
V: TRBV4-2; size: NA; J: TRBJ2-5; D: TRBD2; CDR3: CASSQWISGGQETQYF; DNA: TGTGCCAGCAGCCAATGGATTAGCGGGGGACAAGAGACCCAGTACTTC
V: TRBV18; size: NA; J: TRBJ2-1; D: TRBD2; CDR3: CASSPLAGVGESYNEQFF; DNA: TGTGCCAGCTCACCGCTAGCGGGAGTGGGTGAATCCTACAATGAGCAGTTCTTC
V: TRBV28; size: NA; J: TRBJ1-5; D: TRBD1; CDR3: CASSRGTGGPNQPQHF; DNA: TGTGCCAGCAGTCGTGGGACAGGGGGCCCCAATCAGCCCCAGCATTTT
V: TRBV6-1; size: NA; J: TRBJ2-6; D: NA; CDR3: CASSPPRSGANVLTF; DNA: TGTGCCAGCAGTCCCCCGAGGTCTGGGGCCAACGTCCTGACTTTC
V: TRBV30; size: NA; J: TRBJ2-2; D: TRBD1; CDR3: CAWRVGTGYTGELFF; DNA: TGTGCCTGGAGAGTAGGGACAGGGTACACCGGGGAGCTGTTTTTT
V: TRBV25-1; size: once; J: TRBJ1-5; D: TRBD1; CDR3: CASSDSDRGSNQPQHF; DNA: TGTGCCAGCAGTGACTCGGACAGGGGGAGCAATCAGCCCCAGCATTTT
V: TRBV7-8; size: NA; J: TRBJ1-1; D: TRBD1; CDR3: CASSLTFMTGGGGAFF; DNA: TGTGCCAGCAGCTTAACCTTTATGACAGGGGGCGGGGGAGCTTTCTTT
V: TRBV9; size: NA; J: TRBJ1-1; D: TRBD1; CDR3: CASSETGTENTEAFF; DNA: TGTGCCAGCAGCGAGACCGGGACAGAGAACACTGAAGCTTTCTTT
V: TRBV10-3; size: NA; J: TRBJ2-3; D: NA; CDR3: CAISGDPEAADTQYF; DNA: TGTGCCATCAGTGGAGATCCTGAAGCCGCAGATACGCAGTATTTT
V: TRBV5-6; size: NA; J: TRBJ2-7; D: NA; CDR3: CASSLGSGSYEQYF; DNA: TGTGCCAGCAGCTTAGGGAGTGGGTCCTACGAGCAGTACTTC
V: TRBV10-3; size: NA; J: TRBJ1-4; D: NA; CDR3: CAISSLGGSDEKLFF; DNA: TGTGCCATCAGTTCCCTGGGAGGGTCAGATGAAAAACTGTTTTTT
V: TRBV5-6; size: NA; J: TRBJ2-1; D: NA; CDR3: CASTPWPPSYNEQFF; DNA: TGTGCCAGCACCCCCTGGCCCCCCTCCTACAATGAGCAGTTCTTC
V: TRBV18; size: NA; J: TRBJ2-6; D: NA; CDR3: CASSPSRGFSGANVLTF; DNA: TGTGCCAGCTCACCAAGTCGAGGGTTCTCTGGGGCCAACGTCCTGACTTTC
V: TRBV28; size: once; J: TRBJ1-1; D: NA; CDR3: CASSLGRGAFF; DNA: TGTGCCAGCAGTTTAGGGAGGGGGGCTTTCTTT
V: TRBV7-2; size: NA; J: TRBJ2-1; D: NA; CDR3: CASSLNRGGMNEQFF; DNA: TGTGCCAGCAGCTTAAACAGGGGGGGGATGAATGAGCAGTTCTTC
V: TRBV2; size: NA; J: TRBJ1-4; D: NA; CDR3: CASSLGQANEKLFF; DNA: TGTGCCAGCAGTTTGGGACAAGCTAATGAAAAACTGTTTTTT
V: TRBV19; size: NA; J: TRBJ1-3; D: NA; CDR3: CASSTPDSTSGNTIYF; DNA: TGTGCCAGTAGTACCCCGGACAGCACCTCTGGAAACACCATATATTTT
V: TRBV18; size: NA; J: TRBJ1-1; D: NA; CDR3: CASSPRAAEAFF; DNA: TGTGCCAGCTCACCACGTGCAGCTGAAGCTTTCTTT
V: TRBV2; size: NA; J: TRBJ2-7; D: NA; CDR3: CASKVSGASDEQYF; DNA: TGTGCCAGCAAAGTGTCGGGAGCGAGCGACGAGCAGTACTTC
V: TRBV18; size: NA; J: TRBJ2-7; D: NA; CDR3: CASSPRQVDEQYF; DNA: TGTGCCAGCTCACCCCGACAGGTTGACGAGCAGTACTTC
V: TRBV7-6; size: once; J: TRBJ2-1; D: TRBD2; CDR3: CASSLGDLAGDSYNEQFF; DNA: TGTGCCAGCAGCTTAGGAGATTTAGCGGGAGATAGCTACAATGAGCAGTTCTTC
V: TRBV5-1; size: NA; J: TRBJ2-5; D: TRBD2; CDR3: CASGLDGRAGEGETQYF; DNA: TGCGCCAGCGGCCTGGACGGGAGAGCGGGAGAGGGTGAGACCCAGTACTTC
V: TRBV28; size: NA; J: TRBJ2-3; D: NA; CDR3: CASSLSGGTEDTQYF; DNA: TGTGCCAGCAGTTTAAGCGGCGGGACTGAAGATACGCAGTATTTT
V: TRBV7-8; size: NA; J: TRBJ1-4; D: TRBD1; CDR3: CASSSDRGYNEKLFF; DNA: TGTGCCAGCAGCTCTGACAGGGGCTATAATGAAAAACTGTTTTTT
V: TRBV29-1; size: NA; J: TRBJ1-1; D: TRBD1; CDR3: CSVEEAGGRTEAFF; DNA: TGCAGCGTTGAAGAGGCAGGGGGCCGTACTGAAGCTTTCTTT
V: TRBV10-3; size: once; J: TRBJ2-7; D: NA; CDR3: CAISKGGGYEQYF; DNA: TGTGCCATCAGTAAGGGAGGGGGCTACGAGCAGTACTTC
V: TRBV29-1; size: NA; J: TRBJ2-3; D: TRBD2; CDR3: CSVGGVRQGTPGSTDTQYF; DNA: TGCAGCGTGGGGGGGGTGCGGCAAGGCACTCCAGGGAGCACAGATACGCAGTATTTT
V: TRBV7-3; size: NA; J: TRBJ1-1; D: TRBD1; CDR3: CASSFRGQGTEAFF; DNA: TGTGCCAGCAGCTTCAGGGGGCAGGGGACTGAAGCTTTCTTT
V: TRBV18; size: NA; J: TRBJ2-1; D: TRBD2; CDR3: CASSPRSSGSTSSYNEQFF; DNA: TGTGCCAGCTCACCCCGCTCTAGCGGGAGCACGAGCTCCTACAATGAGCAGTTCTTC
V: TRBV10-1; size: NA; J: TRBJ2-3; D: NA; CDR3: CASSESGALGGTQYF; DNA: TGCGCCAGCAGTGAGTCCGGGGCCCTGGGAGGTACGCAGTATTTT
V: TRBV5-1; size: NA; J: TRBJ1-1; D: TRBD1; CDR3: CASSWSGQGNTEAFF; DNA: TGCGCCAGCAGCTGGTCCGGACAGGGGAACACTGAAGCTTTCTTT
V: TRBV5-1; size: NA; J: TRBJ1-1; D: TRBD1; CDR3: CASSSGTAYEAFF; DNA: TGCGCCAGCAGCTCGGGGACAGCTTATGAAGCTTTCTTT
V: TRBV19; size: NA; J: TRBJ1-2; D: TRBD1; CDR3: CASSTPGGEYDGYTF; DNA: TGTGCCAGTAGTACGCCAGGGGGCGAATACGACGGCTACACCTTC
V: TRBV6-1; size: NA; J: TRBJ2-7; D: NA; CDR3: CASSEPGDYEQYF; DNA: TGTGCCAGCAGTGAACCAGGGGACTACGAGCAGTACTTC
V: TRBV4-2; size: NA; J: TRBJ1-4; D: TRBD1; CDR3: CASSQAPLQGAREKLFF; DNA: TGTGCCAGCAGCCAAGCCCCCCTACAGGGGGCGCGTGAAAAACTGTTTTTT
V: TRBV18; size: NA; J: TRBJ2-2; D: NA; CDR3: CASSPGQNTGELFF; DNA: TGTGCCAGCTCACCGGGACAGAACACCGGGGAGCTGTTTTTT
V: TRBV10-2; size: once; J: TRBJ2-7; D: TRBD2; CDR3: CASSHSGYTYEQYF; DNA: TGCGCCAGCAGTCATAGCGGGTACACCTACGAGCAGTACTTC
V: TRBV27; size: NA; J: TRBJ1-1; D: NA; CDR3: CASSLLSNGNTEAFF; DNA: TGTGCCAGCAGTTTATTGAGCAATGGGAACACTGAAGCTTTCTTT
V: TRBV28; size: NA; J: TRBJ2-3; D: TRBD2; CDR3: CASSRTSGRLDTQYF; DNA: TGTGCCAGCAGCCGCACTAGCGGGAGACTAGATACGCAGTATTTT
V: TRBV5-1; size: NA; J: TRBJ2-2; D: TRBD2; CDR3: CASRTSGNTGELFF; DNA: TGCGCCAGCAGGACTAGCGGGAACACCGGGGAGCTGTTTTTT
V: TRBV10-2; size: NA; J: TRBJ2-7; D: TRBD1; CDR3: CASSESGQGPQYF; DNA: TGCGCCAGCAGTGAGTCGGGACAGGGGCCCCAGTACTTC
V: TRBV30; size: NA; J: TRBJ2-1; D: NA; CDR3: CAWSRGAFPENEQFF; DNA: TGTGCCTGGAGCCGGGGGGCCTTCCCCGAGAATGAGCAGTTCTTC